This TCR beta chain came from a study of blood T cell repertoires in COVID-19. Study overall: The United States, Italy and Spain provided the acute and convalescent COVID-19 samples. T cells, B-cell-depleted T cells, or PBMCs supplied cDNA or gDNA.

The CDR3 is made up of 15 amino acids. CDR1 LNHDA and CDR2 SQIVND come from the germline V gene (reference sequence). Trimming took 5 bases from V and 9 from J, leaving 17 bases between them. Authors' processing steps: Cell counts per sample came from amplifying reference gene primers. Using immunoSEQ multiplex PCR, the repertoire was profiled, and TCRdb retains in-frame clones only, with some absent. The DNA gave D and trimming, while V, J and clone size come from that table. The sample includes 110,000 or so clones, roughly 79% of them seen just once. The chain joins TRBV19 to TRBJ1-6; D is perhaps TRBD1 (5 bases). The receptor was derived from a woman in her seventies with acute or convalescent COVID-19. The sample comprised peripheral blood. CDR3 nucleotide sequence: TGTGCCAGTAGTGCAAGGGGCCCCACAGGTTCACCCCTCCACTTT. Its protein is CASSARGPTGSPLHF. Full variable domain (remainder filled in from reference TRBV19 and TRBJ1-6): DGGITQSPKYLFRKEGQNVTLSCEQNLNHDAMYWYRQDPGQGLRLIYYSQIVNDFQKGDIAEGYSVSREKKESFPLTVTSAQKNPTAFYLCASSARGPTGSPLHFGNGTRLTVT.